This note documents a single TCR beta chain sequence. The antigen remains undetermined. This sample was included in a study of T cell clones after liver transplantation. Study information: TCRbeta sequencing after a pre-transplant mixed lymphocyte reaction identified graft-donor-reactive clones, later tracked in post-transplant blood. Overall study findings and caveats: Compared with third party-reactive sequences, donor-reactive ones declined more, independent of withdrawal success.

CD3+CD4+ and CD3+CD8+ cells were FACS-sorted from thawed unstimulated PBMCs. Measured with immunoSEQ multiplex PCR; TCRdb has only the in-frame clones, and not every one. The data contain about 75,000 clones, less than 90% of them seen just once; the ten biggest clones take up around 2.2%. Germline loops: CDR1 MNHNY, CDR2 SVGAGI (reference sequence). This CDR3 spans 16 amino acids. V shed 5 bases, J shed 3 bases, and the junction held 8 bases outside the gene matches. The chain has TRBV6-6 and TRBJ1-2; TRBD1 matches at 11 bases. This receptor was taken from a human patient who received a liver transplant. Some T cells may possibly be graft donor cells. The starting material was CD4+ T cells from blood, obtained less than 50 months after liver transplant. DNA for the CDR3: TGTGCCAGCAGTGGTTCCGGGACAGGGGGTCACTATGGCTACACCTTC. Translated, it gives CASSGSGTGGHYGYTF.